Following are 23 T cell receptor beta chains from one sample sequenced in a study of blood T cell repertoires in COVID-19. The table came from immunoSEQ multiplex PCR; TCRdb's copy has only in-frame clones and leaves some out. Of 95,000 to 150,000 clones listed, approximately 90% are singletons. The source material was peripheral blood. The origin of the receptors is a man between 45 and 60 years old with COVID-19, enrolled during active disease.

The chain carries TRBV30 and TRBJ1-4; 7 positions agree with TRBD1. Germline assignment: CDR1 GTSNPN and CDR2 SVGIG (reference sequence). The CDR3 sequence is 13 residues long. J lost 4 bases, V lost 6 bases, and 5 bases had no gene match. The CDR3 sequence: CACGGQNNEKLFF. The CDR3 coding sequence is TGTGCCTGTGGGGGACAGAATAATGAAAAACTGTTTTTT.

The gene calls are TRBV7-3 and TRBJ2-2; 8 nucleotides agree with TRBD2. The V segment lost 5 bases and the J segment 6 bases; nucleotides outside the gene matches: 2. This CDR3 is built from 13 residues. The germline gives CDR1 SGHTA, CDR2 FQGTGA. The CDR3 DNA sequence: TGTGCCAGCAGCGTGGGACTAGCCGGGGAGCTGTTTTTT. Translated, it gives CASSVGLAGELFF.

The V gene is TRBV12-3 or TRBV12-4, the J gene TRBJ2-2; TRBD2 matches at 13 bases. Germline trimming cut 5 bases from V and 13 bases from J; bases unmatched to any gene: 1. The CDR3 covers 12 residues. The CDR3 DNA reads as TGTGCCAGCAGTCGGACTAGCGGGAGGCTGTTTTTT. Its translation is CASSRTSGRLFF.

The J gene is TRBJ1-5, the V gene TRBV19; 8 nucleotides agree with TRBD1. The junction had 8 bases not matched to a gene; V was cut back by 5 bases and J by 5 bases. This CDR3 has 15 amino acids. Germline V lookup: CDR1 LNHDA, CDR2 SQIVND (reference sequence). The CDR3 spells CASSVRQGRDQPQHF. The DNA of the CDR3 is TGTGCCAGTAGTGTGCGACAGGGGAGGGATCAGCCCCAGCATTTT.

This chain uses TRBV19 with TRBJ2-7, with 12 bases lining up with TRBD2. The junction had 6 bases not matched to a gene; V was cut back by 6 bases and J by 3 bases. The CDR3 covers 15 residues. CDR1 LNHDA and CDR2 SQIVND come from the germline V gene (reference sequence). The CDR3 loop is CASRWTSGDGYEQYF. CDR3 sequence (DNA): TGTGCCAGTAGGTGGACTAGCGGGGATGGCTACGAGCAGTACTTC.

The V gene is TRBV10-3, the J gene TRBJ2-1; 11 bases are shared with TRBD2. This CDR3 spans 19 amino acids. The V and J ends lost 2 bases and 1 base, in that order; junction bases with no gene match: 10. CDR1 and CDR2 from the germline V gene are ENHRY and SYGVKD. The CDR3 nucleotides read TGTGCCATCAGTGAGCCGACTAGCGGGGCTCGAGGATCCTACAATGAGCAGTTCTTC. Its protein is CAISEPTSGARGSYNEQFF.

The V and J genes are TRBV6-2 or TRBV6-3 and TRBJ1-1; the D is unclear. The CDR3 runs to 14 residues. The germline V gene encodes CDR1 MNHEY and CDR2 SVGEGT. Trimming cost V 0 bases and J 1 base, with 6 bases left between them. DNA for the CDR3: TGTGCCAGCAGTTACTCGAGTCAGAACACTGAAGCTTTCTTT. Translation gives CASSYSSQNTEAFF.

This chain joins TRBV7-3 and TRBJ2-7, with 10 bases identical to TRBD2. Germline values: CDR1 SGHTA, CDR2 FQGTGA. CDR3 length equals 16 residues. The V and J ends lost 2 bases and 3 bases, in that order; junction bases with no gene match: 7. The CDR3 sequence is CASSLLVSSGSYEQYF. CDR3 sequence (DNA): TGTGCCAGCAGCTTACTCGTGTCTAGCGGGAGCTACGAGCAGTACTTC.

The CDR3 nucleotides are TGTGCCAGCAGTACCTCACTAGCGGGAGTTCAAGAGACCCAGTACTTC. This translates into CASSTSLAGVQETQYF. The V and J genes are TRBV28 and TRBJ2-5, with TRBD2 matching 11 bases. The CDR3 runs 16 residues. J was trimmed by 2 bases and V by 5 bases; bases with no gene match: 7. Germline V lookup: CDR1 MDHEN, CDR2 SYDVKM.

The chain couples TRBV5-1 to TRBJ1-3; D is uncertain. With 4 bases removed from V and 2 bases from J, the gap between germline ends came to 19 bases. This CDR3 has 17 residues. Germline V gene sequence: CDR1 SGHRS, CDR2 YFSETQ. The CDR3 reads CASSPAFSGPPGNTIYF. CDR3 in DNA: TGCGCCAGCAGCCCCGCGTTCAGCGGTCCCCCTGGAAACACCATATATTTT.

The V gene is TRBV5-1, the J gene TRBJ1-4; D possibly corresponds to TRBD1 (5 bases). The V gene's germline CDR1 is SGHRS and CDR2 YFSETQ. The length of the CDR3 is 15 residues. Trimming stripped 0 bases from V and 7 bases from J, with 13 bases between. This CDR3 reads CASSLEAFGGEKLFF. CDR3 sequence (DNA): TGCGCCAGCAGCTTGGAGGCTTTCGGGGGTGAAAAACTGTTTTTT.

This rearrangement joins TRBV5-1 to TRBJ2-3; 8 nucleotides agree with TRBD1. Germline V lookup: CDR1 SGHRS, CDR2 YFSETQ. The CDR3 contains 15 residues. The junction had 3 bases not matched to a gene; V was cut back by 0 bases and J by 3 bases. The CDR3 region has the DNA TGCGCCAGCAGCTTGGGCCAGGGGGCAACAGATACGCAGTATTTT. Its protein product is CASSLGQGATDTQYF.

The gene calls are TRBV28 and TRBJ1-2; D unclear. Germline V CDR1 and CDR2: MDHEN, SYDVKM. Trimming removed 2 bases from V and 8 bases from J, with 9 bases in between. This CDR3 has 12 residues. CDR3 DNA: TGTGCCAGCAGTTTAAGCCGATCGGGCTACACCTTC. As protein: CASSLSRSGYTF.

The rearrangement links TRBV20-1 to TRBJ2-1, with a tentative D call TRBD2 (6 bases). V was pared by 3 bases and J by 3 bases, with 12 bases between. This CDR3 is built from 14 residues. Germline V gene sequence: CDR1 DFQATT, CDR2 SNEGSKA (reference sequence). CDR3 in amino acids: CSASWRDGYNEQFF. For the CDR3, the DNA is TGCAGTGCTAGTTGGCGGGACGGCTACAATGAGCAGTTCTTC.

The gene calls are TRBV27 and TRBJ2-1, with TRBD1 identical over 8 bases. This CDR3 comprises 17 residues. Germline V gene lookup returns CDR1 MNHEY and CDR2 SMNVEV (reference sequence). After removal of 7 bases from V and 0 bases from J, the junction contained 11 bases not matched to a gene. The CDR3 loop reads CASMRGDRSHSYNEQFF. The CDR3 nucleotides are TGTGCCAGCATGAGGGGGGACAGGTCCCACTCCTACAATGAGCAGTTCTTC.

This sequence joins TRBV19 and TRBJ2-1; 10 nucleotides align to TRBD1. J lost 1 base, V lost 4 bases, and 4 bases had no gene match. Per germline, CDR1 LNHDA and CDR2 SQIVND (reference sequence). The length of the CDR3 is 16 residues. CDR3 protein: CASSTRTGGSYNEQFF. In nucleotides, the CDR3 is TGTGCCAGTAGTACTAGGACAGGGGGATCCTACAATGAGCAGTTCTTC.

The chain is built from TRBV4-1 and TRBJ2-2; D is unresolved. V dropped 3 bases and J dropped 7 bases, with 18 bases sitting between them. Germline CDR1 is MGHRA and CDR2 is YSYEKL. The CDR3 runs to 16 residues. The CDR3 loop is CASSHQQNFRDGELFF. The CDR3, as DNA: TGCGCCAGCAGCCATCAACAGAACTTCAGAGACGGGGAGCTGTTTTTT.

J is TRBJ2-4 and V is TRBV30, with 11 bases aligning to TRBD2. Per the germline V gene, CDR1 is GTSNPN and CDR2 is SVGIG (reference sequence). Losses at the gene ends were 5 bases for V and 4 bases for J; bases not matched to a gene: 4. The CDR3 runs to 14 residues. The CDR3 loop reads CAWGLAGNKNIQYF. CDR3 DNA sequence: TGTGCCTGGGGACTAGCGGGTAATAAAAACATTCAGTACTTC.

The chain has TRBV7-2 and TRBJ2-7; a weak D match, TRBD1 (6 bases). The V gene lost 5 bases and the J gene lost 3 bases, with 14 bases spanning the gap. Germline V CDR1 and CDR2: SGHTA, FQGNSA. The CDR3 covers 14 residues. CDR3 sequence: CASSGQFGGYEQYF. The CDR3 DNA follows: TGTGCCAGCAGCGGACAGTTTGGTGGCTACGAGCAGTACTTC.

The chain recombines TRBV5-5 with TRBJ2-1; 11 bases match TRBD2. The CDR3 runs 16 residues. J gave up 6 bases and V 4 bases, and 9 bases lay outside the gene matches. Germline CDR1 is SGHKS and CDR2 is YYEKEE (reference sequence). The DNA of the CDR3 is TGTGCCAGCAGCGGGGGAATACTAGCGGGAGTCAATGAGCAGTTCTTC. Translating it yields CASSGGILAGVNEQFF.

V and J are TRBV23-1 and TRBJ2-4, with D tentatively TRBD2 (5 bases). TRBV23-1 carries the ORF label, with uncertain function. Trimming took off 4 bases at V and 1 base at J, with 29 bases between the two ends. The CDR3 is 21 residues long. CDR3 bases: TGCGCCAGCAGTCTCCCAAAGAAGGACTTTTCAACCACGTGGGCCAAAAACATTCAGTACTTC. The encoded protein is CASSLPKKDFSTTWAKNIQYF.

The V and J genes are TRBV9 and TRBJ1-4, with TRBD1 identical over 7 bases. Looked up from germline, CDR1 is SGDLS and CDR2 is YYNGEE. The V gene end was trimmed by 0 bases and the J gene end by 7 bases; junction bases not matched to a gene: 3. This CDR3 is 14 amino acids long. In DNA form, the CDR3 reads TGTGCCAGCAGCGTAGGCGACAGGGCTGAAAAACTGTTTTTT. It is translated as CASSVGDRAEKLFF. The full variable domain, in which reference TRBV9 and TRBJ1-4 provide the parts outside the CDR3, is DSGVTQTPKHLITATGQRVTLRCSPRSGDLSVYWYQQSLDQGLQFLIQYYNGEERAKGNILERFSAQQFPDLHSELNLSSLELGDSALYFCASSVGDRAEKLFFGSGTQLSVL.

The chain uses TRBV5-1 and TRBJ2-6, with 8 bases that match TRBD1. Germline V gives CDR1 SGHRS, CDR2 YFSETQ. The length of the CDR3 is 18 residues. Trimming removed 1 base from V and 0 bases from J; junction bases left unmatched: 6. DNA of the CDR3: TGCGCCAGCAGCTTGACCGGGACAGGACGCTCTGGGGCCAACGTCCTGACTTTC. Amino acids: CASSLTGTGRSGANVLTF.